This is a list of T cell receptor beta chains from one sample in a study of T cells in Graves' hyperthyroidism and ophthalmopathy. TCRdb ran MiXCR on the multiplex PCR reads and lists one entry per CDR3 protein. This sample has roughly 240,000 distinct CDR3 sequences, with approximately 25% found just once. Sequencing was performed on blood. These receptors came from a woman in her thirties or forties with Graves' ophthalmopathy. Both conserved end residues are part of each CDR3. The D gene is left open where the match is weak. Clone size is shown for a subset of rows, as once, few, many or a class of expanded clone.

v_gene,j_gene,abundance,d_gene,CDR3aa,CDR3nt
TRBV28,TRBJ2-7,many,-,CASSLFRNYEQYF,TGTGCCAGCAGTTTGTTTAGGAACTACGAGCAGTACTTC
TRBV12-5,TRBJ2-2,many,-,CASRLGQLEGRTGELFF,TGTGCTAGTCGGTTGGGGCAGTTGGAAGGTCGGACCGGGGAGCTGTTTTTT
TRBV29-1,TRBJ1-1,many,-,CSVDKGTEAFF,TGCAGCGTTGATAAGGGGACTGAAGCTTTCTTT
TRBV7-9,TRBJ2-7,many,TRBD1,CASSGIPGQGVYEQYF,TGTGCCAGCAGCGGAATACCGGGACAGGGGGTGTACGAGCAGTACTTC
TRBV12-3/TRBV12-4,TRBJ2-5,-,TRBD1,CASRQTGVWTQYF,TGTGCCAGCAGGCAGACAGGGGTTTGGACCCAGTACTTC
TRBV18,TRBJ1-1,-,-,CASSAGIDTEAFF,TGTGCCAGCTCAGCAGGGATAGACACTGAAGCTTTCTTT
TRBV6-5,TRBJ1-1,many,-,CATLDRVNTGAFF,TGTGCCACGTTAGACCGTGTGAATACTGGAGCTTTCTTT
TRBV11-1,TRBJ2-4,many,-,CASSVENIQYF,TGTGCCAGCAGCGTCGAAAACATTCAGTACTTC
TRBV11-1,TRBJ1-3,many,-,CASSLAVTYSGNTIYF,TGTGCCAGCAGCTTAGCGGTTACCTACTCTGGAAACACCATATATTTT
TRBV12-3/TRBV12-4,TRBJ2-2,many,-,CASSPSRKGGRELFF,TGTGCCAGCAGTCCCTCGCGGAAGGGGGGCCGGGAGCTGTTTTTT
TRBV29-1,TRBJ2-7,many,TRBD2,CSVVSNLAGGLDLNEQYF,TGCAGCGTTGTTAGCAATCTAGCGGGAGGGCTGGATCTCAACGAGCAGTACTTC
TRBV27,TRBJ2-5,many,TRBD2,CASILAGKETQYF,TGTGCCAGCATACTAGCGGGAAAAGAGACCCAGTACTTC
TRBV29-1,TRBJ1-1,many,-,CSVEDLGVNTEAFF,TGCAGCGTTGAAGATCTCGGGGTGAACACTGAAGCTTTCTTT
TRBV30,TRBJ1-6,-,-,CAWDRGATGSSLHF,TGTGCCTGGGATCGGGGGGCGACGGGTTCATCCCTCCACTTT
TRBV18,TRBJ1-1,many,-,CASSPRDSLAEAFF,TGTGCCAGCTCACCGCGCGACAGCTTGGCTGAAGCTTTCTTT
TRBV30,TRBJ1-5,-,TRBD1,CAWSNRGNQPQHF,TGTGCCTGGAGTAACAGGGGGAATCAGCCCCAGCATTTT
TRBV4-2,TRBJ1-3,many,-,CASSQGPGNSGNTIYF,TGTGCCAGCAGCCAGGGCCCGGGAAACTCTGGAAACACCATATATTTT
TRBV4-1,TRBJ2-7,many,-,CASSNRDLWSYEQYF,TGCGCCAGCAGTAACCGGGACTTGTGGAGTTACGAGCAGTACTTC